This TCR beta chain was documented in a study of blood T cell repertoires in COVID-19 (TCRdb year 2020). Describing the broader study: Collaborator samples came from the United States, Italy and Spain and covered acute and convalescent phases of COVID-19. The prospective study material was composed of cDNA or gDNA derived from T cells, B-cell-depleted T cells, or PBMCs. Where HLA class I and class II types were available, the types were taken from metadata supplied by the sample provider, not from assay-based typing. Sample metadata almost always included a de-identified subject ID, COVID-19 status, age in years and sex. Samples came from the ongoing ImmuneRACE study (first 160 participants) plus 1,254 subjects from 6 global collaborators. The dataset comprised deeply sampled blood TCRbeta repertoires from subjects exposed to, actively infected with, or recovered from COVID-19. The repertoires were released in a freely available public database intended as a resource for research on the immune response to SARS-CoV-2. On the study overall, not on this receptor specifically: How much clinical and demographic metadata was included differed by source and by participant, and the metadata was provided uncurated.

Trimming leaves V shorter by 2 bases and J shorter by 7 bases, with the junction holding 7 bases beyond the gene matches. The CDR3, cysteine through phenylalanine, is 17 amino acids long. Kept here is only the CDR3 DNA, which spans 51 bases and is read in frame from base 1. Sequences LNHNV (CDR1) and YYDKDF (CDR2) are obtained from the germline V gene (reference sequence). Participants in the prospective study were enrolled through a virtual design, were aged about 18 to 90 years, and lived in fewer than 30 United States geographic areas. In the prospective study, participants were assigned to cohorts based on the clinical history participants reported in a screening survey and a study questionnaire. ImmuneRACE Cohort 3 recovered participants were defined by two consecutive negative NP/OP PCR tests, healthcare professional clearance, or symptom resolution. In the prospective study, mobile phlebotomists collected whole blood, serum and a nasopharyngeal or oropharyngeal swab from each participant. Additional blood draws and questionnaires over an approximately 2-month period could optionally be provided by prospective study participants. Prospective study blood samples were shipped either frozen or at room temperature before DNA extraction.

Worth noting for this clone: No antigen is known for it. One base away there is no much larger clone; base qualities are not given.

TCRbeta CDR3 regions were amplified from genomic DNA using the immunoSEQ Assay, a bias-controlled multiplex PCR. For the original study's pipeline: Nucleated cell counts per sample were estimated from amplification of reference gene primers within the assay. To quantify the absolute abundance of each unique TCRbeta CDR3 rearrangement, sequence reads were collapsed and filtered. For each sample, productive Simpson clonality was calculated as the square root of Simpson's diversity index over productive rearrangements. TCRdb obtained this table from immuneACCESS and retained in-frame rearrangements with V and J assigned. These tables miss some clones; where compared with another copy, unresolved V genes account for less than half of the shortfall, and the remainder is unexplained. That table gives V, J and clone size, and the DNA gave D and trimming. This sample gives approximately 300,000 clones in total; roughly 90% of them show up just once. The top ten clonotypes cover about a tenth of the sample.

This clonotype originated in a woman in her 30s who had recovered from COVID-19. The chain is encoded by TRBV15 joined to TRBJ2-2; the central 13 bases match TRBD2. The material sequenced was PBMCs or T cells enriched from blood (not recorded which). CDR3 protein: CATSRPLAGGFHGELFF. The nucleotide sequence reads as follows: TGTGCCACCAGCAGACCACTAGCGGGAGGGTTTCACGGGGAGCTGTTTTTT. The reference TRBV15 and TRBJ2-2 proteins fill in what lies around the CDR3, so the full variable domain reads DAMVIQNPRYQVTQFGKPVTLSCSQTLNHNVMYWYQQKSSQAPKLLFHYYDKDFNNEADTPDNFQSRRPNTSFCFLDIRSPGLGDTAMYLCATSRPLAGGFHGELFFGEGSRLTVL.